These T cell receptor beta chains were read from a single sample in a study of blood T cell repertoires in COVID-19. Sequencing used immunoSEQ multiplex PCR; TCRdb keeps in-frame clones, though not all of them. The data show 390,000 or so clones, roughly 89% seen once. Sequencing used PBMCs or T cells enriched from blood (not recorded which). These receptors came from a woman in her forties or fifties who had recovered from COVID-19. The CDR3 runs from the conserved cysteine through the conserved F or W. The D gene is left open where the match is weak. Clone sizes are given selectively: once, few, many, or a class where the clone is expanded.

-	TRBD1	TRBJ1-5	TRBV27	CASSVQGAGQPQHF	TGTGCCAGCAGTGTACAGGGGGCTGGACAGCCCCAGCATTTT
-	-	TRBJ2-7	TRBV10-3	CAISGPPTGSSYEQYF	TGTGCCATCAGTGGACCCCCAACAGGGAGCTCCTACGAGCAGTACTTC
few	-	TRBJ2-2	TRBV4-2	CASSQGETGRLNGELFF	TGTGCCAGCAGCCAAGGAGAGACAGGGAGGTTGAACGGGGAGCTGTTTTTT
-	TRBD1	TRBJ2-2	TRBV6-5	CASKVQGLTGELFF	TGTGCCAGCAAAGTACAGGGGTTAACCGGGGAGCTGTTTTTT
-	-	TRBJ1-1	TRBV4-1	CASSPSGMNTEAFF	TGCGCCAGCAGCCCATCAGGGATGAACACTGAAGCTTTCTTT
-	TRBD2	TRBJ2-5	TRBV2	CASSSGWTSGGMGGTQYF	TGTGCCAGCAGTTCCGGCTGGACTAGCGGGGGGATGGGAGGGACCCAGTACTTC
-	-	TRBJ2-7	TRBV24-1	CATSDSSASYEQYF	TGTGCCACCAGTGATTCTAGCGCCTCCTACGAGCAGTACTTC
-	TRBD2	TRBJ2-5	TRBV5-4	CASSSLAGGYQETQYF	TGTGCCAGCAGCTCATTAGCGGGGGGGTACCAAGAGACCCAGTACTTC
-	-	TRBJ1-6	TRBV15	CATSRGVSSYNSPLHF	TGTGCCACCAGCAGAGGTGTCAGCTCCTATAATTCACCCCTCCACTTT
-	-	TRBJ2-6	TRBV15	CATSTGGRHLRAGANVLTF	TGTGCCACCAGCACGGGGGGCCGGCACCTAAGGGCTGGGGCCAACGTCCTGACTTTC
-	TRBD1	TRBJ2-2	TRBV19	CASSKDRVRTGELFF	TGTGCCAGTAGTAAGGACAGGGTGAGGACCGGGGAGCTGTTTTTT
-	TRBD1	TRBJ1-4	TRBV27	CASSRTGVGEKLFF	TGTGCCAGCAGCAGGACAGGGGTCGGTGAAAAACTGTTTTTT
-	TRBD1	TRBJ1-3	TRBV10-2	CASGQGNPGNTIYF	TGCGCCAGCGGACAGGGGAATCCTGGAAACACCATATATTTT
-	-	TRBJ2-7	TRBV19	CASRRDRRGTWYF	TGTGCCAGTAGGAGAGACAGGCGGGGGACATGGTACTTC
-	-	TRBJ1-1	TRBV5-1	CASSFRLSTEAFF	TGCGCCAGCAGCTTCCGGTTGTCGACTGAAGCTTTCTTT
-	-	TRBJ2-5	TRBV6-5	CAVQTGETQYF	TGTGCCGTCCAGACAGGAGAGACCCAGTACTTC
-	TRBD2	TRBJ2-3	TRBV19	CASSWLAGTDTQYF	TGTGCCAGTAGCTGGCTAGCGGGCACAGATACGCAGTATTTT
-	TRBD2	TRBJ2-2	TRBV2	CTSRGTSGYTGELFF	TGTACCAGCAGGGGGACTAGCGGCTACACCGGGGAGCTGTTTTTT
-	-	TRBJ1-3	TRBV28	CASSLRGSSGNTIYF	TGTGCCAGCAGTCTAAGGGGCAGCTCTGGAAACACCATATATTTT
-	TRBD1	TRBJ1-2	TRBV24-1	CATSDSQGFRGYTF	TGTGCCACCAGTGACTCACAGGGGTTCCGCGGCTACACCTTC